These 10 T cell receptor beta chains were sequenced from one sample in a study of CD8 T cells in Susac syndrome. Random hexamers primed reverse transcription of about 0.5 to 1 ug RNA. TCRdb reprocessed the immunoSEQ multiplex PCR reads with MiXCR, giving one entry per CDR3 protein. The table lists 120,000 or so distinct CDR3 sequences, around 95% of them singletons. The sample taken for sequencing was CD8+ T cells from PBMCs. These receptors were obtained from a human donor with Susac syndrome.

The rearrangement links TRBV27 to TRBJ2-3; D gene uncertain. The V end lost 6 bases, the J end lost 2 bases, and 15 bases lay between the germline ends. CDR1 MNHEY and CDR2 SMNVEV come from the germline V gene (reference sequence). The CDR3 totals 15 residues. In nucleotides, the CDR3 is TGTGCCAGCAGACCCGGAGTATTGAACACAGATACGCAGTATTTT. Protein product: CASRPGVLNTDTQYF.

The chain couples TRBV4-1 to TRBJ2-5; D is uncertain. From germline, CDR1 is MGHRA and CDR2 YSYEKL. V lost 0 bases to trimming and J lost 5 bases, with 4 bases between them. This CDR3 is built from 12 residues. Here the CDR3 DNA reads TGCGCCAGCAGCCAAGATATGGAGACCCAGTACTTC. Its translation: CASSQDMETQYF.

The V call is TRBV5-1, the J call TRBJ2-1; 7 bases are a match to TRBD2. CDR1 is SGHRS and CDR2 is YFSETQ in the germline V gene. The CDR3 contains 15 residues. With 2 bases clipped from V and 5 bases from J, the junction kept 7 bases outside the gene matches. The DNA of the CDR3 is TGCGCCAGCAGCTTTGAGTGGGAGGGGAACAATGAGCAGTTCTTC. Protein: CASSFEWEGNNEQFF.

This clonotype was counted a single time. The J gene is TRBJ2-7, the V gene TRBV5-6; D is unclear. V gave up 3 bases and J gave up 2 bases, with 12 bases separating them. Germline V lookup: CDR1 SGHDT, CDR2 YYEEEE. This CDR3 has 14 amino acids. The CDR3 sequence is CASSSWVTAYEQYF. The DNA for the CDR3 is TGTGCCAGCAGCTCTTGGGTTACCGCCTACGAGCAGTACTTC.

CDR3 residues: CASSIALNTEAFF. In DNA, the CDR3 is TGTGCCAGTAGTATAGCCCTGAACACTGAAGCTTTCTTT. This chain connects TRBV19 to TRBJ1-1; D gene uncertain. The CDR3 is 13 amino acids. V was shortened by 1 base and J by 0 bases, with 3 bases between the two germline ends. Germline CDR1 LNHDA, CDR2 SQIVND (reference sequence).

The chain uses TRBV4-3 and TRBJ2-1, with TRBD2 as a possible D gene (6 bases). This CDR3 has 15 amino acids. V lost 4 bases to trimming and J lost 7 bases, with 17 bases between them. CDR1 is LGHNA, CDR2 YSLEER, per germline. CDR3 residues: CASSPGASVGNEQFF. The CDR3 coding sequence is TGCGCCAGCAGCCCTGGGGCTAGCGTCGGGAATGAGCAGTTCTTC.

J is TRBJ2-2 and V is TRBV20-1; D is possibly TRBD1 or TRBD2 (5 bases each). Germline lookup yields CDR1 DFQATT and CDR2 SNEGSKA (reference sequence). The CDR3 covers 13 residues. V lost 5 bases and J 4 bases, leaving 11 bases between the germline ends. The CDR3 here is CSAAGTGTGELFF. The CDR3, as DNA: TGCAGTGCTGCCGGGACGGGCACCGGGGAGCTGTTTTTT.

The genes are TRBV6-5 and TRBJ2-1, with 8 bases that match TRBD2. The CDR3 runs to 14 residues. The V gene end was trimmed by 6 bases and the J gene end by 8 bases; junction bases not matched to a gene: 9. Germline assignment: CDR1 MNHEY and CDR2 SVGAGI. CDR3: CASSLAGPPHEQFF. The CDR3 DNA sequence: TGTGCCAGCAGCCTAGCGGGCCCTCCCCATGAGCAGTTCTTC.

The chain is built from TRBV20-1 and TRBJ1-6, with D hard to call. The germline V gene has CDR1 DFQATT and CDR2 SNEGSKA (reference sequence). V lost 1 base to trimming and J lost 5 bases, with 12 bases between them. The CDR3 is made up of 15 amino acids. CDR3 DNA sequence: TGCAGTGCTAGAGTGCTGAGGGCTGATAATTCACCCCTCCACTTT. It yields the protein CSARVLRADNSPLHF.

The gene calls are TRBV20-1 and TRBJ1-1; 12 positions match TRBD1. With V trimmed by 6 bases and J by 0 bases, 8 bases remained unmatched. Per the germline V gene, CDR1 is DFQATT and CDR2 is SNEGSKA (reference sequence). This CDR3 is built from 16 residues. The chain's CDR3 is CSARDRGQSVNTEAFF. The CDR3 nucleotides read TGCAGTGCCCGGGACAGGGGGCAGTCGGTGAACACTGAAGCTTTCTTT.